This TCR beta chain originates from a study of T cell responses to AZD1222 COVID-19 vaccine. Study-wide points: Two AZD1222 administrations were followed by greater Spike-specific TCR breadth and depth. Of the AZD1222 recipients, only 5 or 6 were seropositive at baseline.

Concerning this clone: Its specificity is unknown.

The protocol was immunoSEQ multiplex PCR, while the TCRdb copy is restricted to in-frame clones and leaves out a portion. The profile covers some 98,000 clones, with about nine tenths appearing a single time and 16% taken by the ten largest. Second-dose intervals near 4 or 12 weeks were combined. Per germline, CDR1 MNHEY and CDR2 SVGAGI. V was cut by 0 bases and J by 3 bases, with 3 bases left in between. This CDR3 comprises 13 residues. The TCR sequence derives from an adult who received the AZD1222 COVID-19 vaccine. Sequencing used peripheral blood, obtained 28 days after the second AZD1222 dose. The rearrangement uses TRBV6-5 and TRBJ1-5; no clear D gene. The CDR3 region has the DNA TGTGCCAGCAGTTACTCGTACAATCAGCCCCAGCATTTT. Translation gives CASSYSYNQPQHF.